These T cell receptor beta chains were read from a single sample in a study of blood T cell repertoires in COVID-19. Data came from immunoSEQ multiplex PCR; TCRdb stores just in-frame clones and leaves some out. The table shows some 53,000 clones, with 75% to 90% occurring only once. Source material: peripheral blood. These receptors all come from a man in his sixties with active COVID-19. The CDR3 runs from the conserved cysteine through the conserved F or W. The D gene is left open where the match is weak. The size of a clone is reported for some rows only, either as once, few or many, or as a class for expanded clones.

D	size	V	length	J	DNA	CDR3
-	-	TRBV28	13	TRBJ1-2	TGTGCCAGCAGCGAGTATAATAACTATGGCTACACCTTC	CASSEYNNYGYTF
-	-	TRBV3-1/TRBV3-2	12	TRBJ1-1	TGTGCCAGCAGCCCCCCGGACAGCGAAGCTTTCTTT	CASSPPDSEAFF
-	-	TRBV7-2	13	TRBJ2-3	TGTGCCAGCAGCTTTCGAGGCACAGATACGCAGTATTTT	CASSFRGTDTQYF
-	-	TRBV5-1	14	TRBJ1-1	TGCGCCAGCAGCTTGGAGGACATAGCAACTGAAGCTTTCTTT	CASSLEDIATEAFF
-	few	TRBV18	16	TRBJ2-2	TGTGCCAGCTCACCACCTCAGCGGGCAAACACCGGGGAGCTGTTTTTT	CASSPPQRANTGELFF
TRBD1	-	TRBV10-3	15	TRBJ1-1	TGTGCCACCGGGACAGGGGGCCCTATGAACACTGAAGCTTTCTTT	CATGTGGPMNTEAFF
-	once	TRBV28	17	TRBJ2-2	TGTGCCAGCAGTCCCCCACGTAGCGGAGATAACACCGGGGAGCTGTTTTTT	CASSPPRSGDNTGELFF
TRBD1	-	TRBV30	14	TRBJ2-7	TGTGCCTGGAGGAAGGACAGGGGACGCTACGAGCAGTACTTC	CAWRKDRGRYEQYF
-	-	TRBV5-4	16	TRBJ2-3	TGTGCCAGCAGCCCGGGGTGGAGCGGAAGCACAGATACGCAGTATTTT	CASSPGWSGSTDTQYF
-	-	TRBV10-3	13	TRBJ1-1	TGTGCCATCAGTTTGCAGGGACACGGTGAAGCTTTCTTT	CAISLQGHGEAFF
TRBD1	-	TRBV7-8	13	TRBJ1-1	TGTGCCAGCCTGGGACAGGCGAACACTGAAGCTTTCTTT	CASLGQANTEAFF
TRBD1	-	TRBV2	14	TRBJ2-4	TGTGCCAGCAGTCTGGACAGGGACAAAAACATTCAGTACTTC	CASSLDRDKNIQYF
TRBD1	-	TRBV27	14	TRBJ2-1	TGTGCCAGCAGTCTGGGACAGCGCAATGAGGGGCAGTTCTTC	CASSLGQRNEGQFF
-	-	TRBV5-5	14	TRBJ2-5	TGTGCCAGCAGCCGAGGGGACAATCAAGAGACCCAGTACTTC	CASSRGDNQETQYF
TRBD1	-	TRBV2	16	TRBJ2-1	TGTGCCAGCAGTGAAGCGTTTTGGACAGGCACCAATGAGCAGTTCTTC	CASSEAFWTGTNEQFF
TRBD2	once	TRBV7-2	16	TRBJ2-2	TGTGCCAGCAGCTTCCAAACTAGCGGGAGCACCGGGGAGCTGTTTTTT	CASSFQTSGSTGELFF
TRBD1	-	TRBV28	16	TRBJ2-3	TGTGCCAGCAGTTTATGGGGACAGGGGGCGACAGATACGCAGTATTTT	CASSLWGQGATDTQYF
-	-	TRBV7-9	15	TRBJ2-7	TGTGCCAGCAGCTTCGACAGAGTTCCCCCTTACGAGCAGTACTTC	CASSFDRVPPYEQYF
TRBD1	-	TRBV18	16	TRBJ2-5	TGTGCCAGCTCACCACCTCCGGGACAGGGGAAAGAGACCCAGTACTTC	CASSPPPGQGKETQYF
-	-	TRBV5-4	14	TRBJ2-1	TGTGCCAGCAGCCCCCCGGGACTTCACAATGAGCAGTTCTTC	CASSPPGLHNEQFF
TRBD1	-	TRBV5-4	18	TRBJ1-5	TGTGCCAGCAGCTTGGGGGGACAGGGGATGAATAGCAATCAGCCCCAGCATTTT	CASSLGGQGMNSNQPQHF
-	-	TRBV29-1	12	TRBJ2-1	TGCAGCGGGGAGAAAGCCTACAATGAGCAGTTCTTC	CSGEKAYNEQFF
-	once	TRBV3-1/TRBV3-2	13	TRBJ2-7	TGTGCCAGCAGCCAAGCGGCAGGTCGGGAGCAGTACTTC	CASSQAAGREQYF
TRBD1	-	TRBV30	15	TRBJ1-5	TGTGCCTGGAGTGCGGACAGGGCGAGCAATCAGCCCCAGCATTTT	CAWSADRASNQPQHF
TRBD2	-	TRBV7-6	16	TRBJ2-1	TGTGCCAGCAGCTTAGCGGGACTAGCGGGACCCTTAGGGCAGTTCTTC	CASSLAGLAGPLGQFF
TRBD2	-	TRBV6-2/TRBV6-3	17	TRBJ2-1	TGTGCCAGCAGTTCCCTACTAGCGGGGAGGGACCATTTAGAGCAGTTCTTC	CASSSLLAGRDHLEQFF
-	-	TRBV20-1	14	TRBJ2-5	TGCAGTGCTAGTAGGCTAGCTGATCAAGAGACCCAGTACTTC	CSASRLADQETQYF
-	-	TRBV7-8	12	TRBJ2-7	TGTGCCAGCAGCCCAGCTAGGGGTGGTCCGTACTTC	CASSPARGGPYF
-	-	TRBV29-1	12	TRBJ2-3	TGCAGCGTTGTTCGGGAAGGGGATACGCAGTATTTT	CSVVREGDTQYF
-	-	TRBV12-3/TRBV12-4	13	TRBJ2-5	TGTGCCAGCAGTGGGGGGTTCCAAGAGACCCAGTACTTC	CASSGGFQETQYF
-	-	TRBV25-1	17	TRBJ2-3	TGTGCCAGCACCACGGAGGGTAGCATACCTTCACCCGATACGCAGTATTTT	CASTTEGSIPSPDTQYF
-	-	TRBV11-2	15	TRBJ2-2	TGTGCCAGCAGCCCATCCCCCCAGGGTACTGGGGAGCTGTTTTTT	CASSPSPQGTGELFF
-	-	TRBV4-3	16	TRBJ2-2	TGCGCCAGCAGCCAACATTCGTCGACAGTCACCGGGGAGCTGTTTTTT	CASSQHSSTVTGELFF
TRBD1	-	TRBV6-6	18	TRBJ2-7	TGTGCCAGCAGTCAACATCCACCGGGACAGGGGGCGGTCTACGAGCAGTACTTC	CASSQHPPGQGAVYEQYF
-	-	TRBV28	12	TRBJ2-1	TGTGCCAGCAGTTACCAGGGACTTAAGCAGTTCTTC	CASSYQGLKQFF
-	once	TRBV3-1/TRBV3-2	13	TRBJ1-6	TGTGCCAGCAGCCTCCAGGCGTCCCCACCCCTCCACTTT	CASSLQASPPLHF
TRBD2	once	TRBV10-3	15	TRBJ2-1	TGTGCCATCACTAATCCCGGGACTAGATACAATGAGCAGTTCTTC	CAITNPGTRYNEQFF
TRBD1	-	TRBV7-2	14	TRBJ2-7	TGTGCCAGCAGGCCGGGACAGGGGGCTTACGAGCAGTACTTC	CASRPGQGAYEQYF
TRBD2	-	TRBV28	12	TRBJ2-7	TGTGGTATAGCGGGAGCCTCCTACGAGCAGTACTTC	CGIAGASYEQYF
TRBD1	-	TRBV6-2/TRBV6-3	15	TRBJ1-5	TGTGCCAGCAGTTACACGGGACAGGGATGGCAGCCCCAGCATTTT	CASSYTGQGWQPQHF
TRBD2	once	TRBV5-6	16	TRBJ2-1	TGTGCCAGCAGCATAGGGGGACTAGCATTCTACAATGAGCAGTTCTTC	CASSIGGLAFYNEQFF
TRBD1	few	TRBV11-1	15	TRBJ1-1	TGTGCCAGCGGACCCAATGACAGGGAATGGACTGAAGCTTTCTTT	CASGPNDREWTEAFF
TRBD1	-	TRBV28	16	TRBJ1-5	TGTGCCAGCAGCCCTGGGTCCTACAGGGGTGGTCAGCCCCAGCATTTT	CASSPGSYRGGQPQHF
TRBD1	-	TRBV28	16	TRBJ2-2	TGTGCCAGCAGTTCACAAAACAGGGGGCTGGCCGGGGAGCTGTTTTTT	CASSSQNRGLAGELFF
-	-	TRBV24-1	15	TRBJ1-5	TGTGCCACCAGCCCTAGGGAGGGTGGAAGGCAGCCCCAGCATTTT	CATSPREGGRQPQHF
TRBD1	-	TRBV9	14	TRBJ2-5	TGTGCCAGCAGCGCAAGACAGGGACCGGAAACCCAGTACTTC	CASSARQGPETQYF
-	once	TRBV2	13	TRBJ2-5	TGTGCCAGCAAGGGCAGGGTCGGGGAGACCCAGTACTTC	CASKGRVGETQYF
-	-	TRBV20-1	15	TRBJ1-5	TGCAGTGCTAGTTTGGACATATTTGAAGGTCAGCCCCAGCATTTT	CSASLDIFEGQPQHF
-	-	TRBV19	13	TRBJ1-4	TGTGCCAGTACACCCACTCTTAATGAAAAACTGTTTTTT	CASTPTLNEKLFF
-	-	TRBV2	11	TRBJ2-5	TGTGCCAGCAACCTACTGGAGACCCAGTACTTC	CASNLLETQYF
TRBD1	-	TRBV5-6	15	TRBJ2-3	TGTGCCAGCACCCTGTGGCAGGGGGTCACAGATACGCAGTATTTT	CASTLWQGVTDTQYF
TRBD2	-	TRBV4-3	17	TRBJ2-3	TGCGCCAGCAGCCCAGCGATGTGGGAGGGCCGATCAGATACGCAGTATTTT	CASSPAMWEGRSDTQYF